This T cell receptor (beta chain) was sequenced during a study of Ad26.COV2.S vaccination and SARS-CoV-2 variants. Study-level information: Ad26.COV2.S, an intramuscular injection, was given once or twice 56 days apart. Study-wide results and caveats: Substantial breadth in spike-specific CD8+ and CD4+ T cell responses was reportedly seen after vaccination. Breadth measured for non-spike TCRs was similar across vaccine and placebo recipients.

Trimming shortened V by 4 bases and J by 4 bases, and 19 bases separated the two germline ends. The germline gives CDR1 LGHDT, CDR2 YNNKEL (reference sequence). CDR3 length: 16 residues. Stated treatment: 19 received Ad26.COV2.S at low or high dose, single or two shots; several received placebo; per-sample allocation not given. The investigators took samples on day 63 after the first vaccine or placebo injection. In the vaccine, an Ad26 vector expressed the SARS-CoV-2 spike of the Wuhan strain. Profiled with immunoSEQ multiplex PCR; TCRdb holds only in-frame clones, not every one. The table lists 400,000 to 450,000 clones, 90% of them singletons, with less than 15% in the top ten. To note about this clone: As yet, its antigen is unknown.

This receptor was identified in a person aged 18-60 years who received the Ad26.COV2.S COVID-19 vaccine or a placebo. The chain links TRBV3-1 (or the pseudogene TRBV3-2) to TRBJ1-2; no clear D. Sequencing used peripheral blood, obtained in a trial of Ad26.COV2.S vaccine versus placebo. The DNA of the CDR3 is TGTGCCAGCAGCCTCCCCCTAAGGACCAGCCCCTATGGCTACACCTTC. Translated, it gives CASSLPLRTSPYGYTF.